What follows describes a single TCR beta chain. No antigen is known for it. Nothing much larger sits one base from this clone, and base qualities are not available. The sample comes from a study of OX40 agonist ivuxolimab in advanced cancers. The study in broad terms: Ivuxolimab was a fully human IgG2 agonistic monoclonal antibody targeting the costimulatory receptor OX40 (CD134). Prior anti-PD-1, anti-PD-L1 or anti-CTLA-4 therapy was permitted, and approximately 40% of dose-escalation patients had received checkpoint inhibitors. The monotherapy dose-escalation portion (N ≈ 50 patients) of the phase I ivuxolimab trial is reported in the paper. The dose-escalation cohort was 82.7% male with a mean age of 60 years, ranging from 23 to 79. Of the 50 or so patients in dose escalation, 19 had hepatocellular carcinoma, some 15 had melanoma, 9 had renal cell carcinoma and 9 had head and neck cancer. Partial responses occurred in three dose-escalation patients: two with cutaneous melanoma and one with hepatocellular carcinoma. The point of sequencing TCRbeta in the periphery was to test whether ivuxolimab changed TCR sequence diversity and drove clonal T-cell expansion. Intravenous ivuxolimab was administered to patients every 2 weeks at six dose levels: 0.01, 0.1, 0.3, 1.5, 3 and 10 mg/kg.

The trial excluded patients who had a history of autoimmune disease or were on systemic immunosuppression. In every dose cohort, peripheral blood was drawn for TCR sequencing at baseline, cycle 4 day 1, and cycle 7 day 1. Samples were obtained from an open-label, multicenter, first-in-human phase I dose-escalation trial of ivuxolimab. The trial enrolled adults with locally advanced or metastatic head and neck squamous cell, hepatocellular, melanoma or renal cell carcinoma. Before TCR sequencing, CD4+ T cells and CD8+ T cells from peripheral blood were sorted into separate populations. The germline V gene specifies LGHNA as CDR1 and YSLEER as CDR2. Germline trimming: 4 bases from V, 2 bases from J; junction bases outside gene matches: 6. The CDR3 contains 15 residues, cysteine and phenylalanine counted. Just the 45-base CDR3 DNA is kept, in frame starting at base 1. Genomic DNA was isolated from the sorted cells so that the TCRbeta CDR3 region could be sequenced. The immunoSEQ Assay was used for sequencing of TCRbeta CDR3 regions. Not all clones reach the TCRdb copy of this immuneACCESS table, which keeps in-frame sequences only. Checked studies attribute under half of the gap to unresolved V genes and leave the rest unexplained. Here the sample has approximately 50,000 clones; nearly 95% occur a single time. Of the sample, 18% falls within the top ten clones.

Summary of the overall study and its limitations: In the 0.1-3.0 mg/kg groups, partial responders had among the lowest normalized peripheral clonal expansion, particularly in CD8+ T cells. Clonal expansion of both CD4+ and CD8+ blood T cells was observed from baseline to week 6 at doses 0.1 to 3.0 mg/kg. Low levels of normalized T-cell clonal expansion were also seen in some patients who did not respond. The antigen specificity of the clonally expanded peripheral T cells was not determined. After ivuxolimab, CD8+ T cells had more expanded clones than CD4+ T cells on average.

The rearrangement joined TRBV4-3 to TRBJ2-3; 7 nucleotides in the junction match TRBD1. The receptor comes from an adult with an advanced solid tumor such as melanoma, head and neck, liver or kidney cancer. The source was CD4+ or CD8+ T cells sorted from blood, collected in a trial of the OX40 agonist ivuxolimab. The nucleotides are TGCGCCAGCAGCCGCCTGACAGGGAACACAGATACGCAGTATTTT. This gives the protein CASSRLTGNTDTQYF.